This T cell receptor beta chain was documented in a study of shared clonotypes between healthy human individuals. CDR3 length: 16 amino acids. Germline values: CDR1 LNHDA, CDR2 SQIVND (reference sequence). With 4 bases clipped from V and 0 bases from J, the junction kept 6 bases outside the gene matches. As concerns this clone: Its antigen is not identified.

Positively selected for CCR7, the CD45RO-negative cells used as naive CD8 cells excluded terminally differentiated effector memory CD45RA+ cells. Donation came from healthy HIV-negative adults that had no recent acute infections or vaccinations. TCRdb's copy holds only in-frame clones and misses some; the assay was immunoSEQ multiplex PCR. The sample yields under 2,000,000 clones, over 85% seen once. Findings and caveats of the study: Compared with clonotypes that all four donors shared, non-shared clonotypes had lower generation probabilities. Blood was the sole source, and tissue repertoires probably differ.

The TCR originated in a man aged 18 to 35 in good health. The chain has TRBV19 and TRBJ1-5, with TRBD1 identical over 7 bases. What was sequenced was naive CD8+ T cells sorted from blood. As DNA, the CDR3 is TGTGCCAGTAGTACCGGACAGGCTTATAGCAATCAGCCCCAGCATTTT. Residues: CASSTGQAYSNQPQHF.